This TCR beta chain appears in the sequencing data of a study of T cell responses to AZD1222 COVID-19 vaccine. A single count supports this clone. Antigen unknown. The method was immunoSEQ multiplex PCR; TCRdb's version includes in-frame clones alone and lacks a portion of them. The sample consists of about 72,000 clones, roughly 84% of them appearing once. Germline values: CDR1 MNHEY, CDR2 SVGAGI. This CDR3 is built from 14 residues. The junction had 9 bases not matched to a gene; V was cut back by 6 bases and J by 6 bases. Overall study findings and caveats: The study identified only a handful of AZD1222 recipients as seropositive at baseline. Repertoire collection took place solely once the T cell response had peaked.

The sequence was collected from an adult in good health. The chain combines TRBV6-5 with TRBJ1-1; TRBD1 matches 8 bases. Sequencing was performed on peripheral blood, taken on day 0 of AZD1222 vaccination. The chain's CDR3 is CASSLDRGEPEAFF. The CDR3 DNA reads TGTGCCAGCAGCCTCGACAGGGGAGAACCTGAAGCTTTCTTT.